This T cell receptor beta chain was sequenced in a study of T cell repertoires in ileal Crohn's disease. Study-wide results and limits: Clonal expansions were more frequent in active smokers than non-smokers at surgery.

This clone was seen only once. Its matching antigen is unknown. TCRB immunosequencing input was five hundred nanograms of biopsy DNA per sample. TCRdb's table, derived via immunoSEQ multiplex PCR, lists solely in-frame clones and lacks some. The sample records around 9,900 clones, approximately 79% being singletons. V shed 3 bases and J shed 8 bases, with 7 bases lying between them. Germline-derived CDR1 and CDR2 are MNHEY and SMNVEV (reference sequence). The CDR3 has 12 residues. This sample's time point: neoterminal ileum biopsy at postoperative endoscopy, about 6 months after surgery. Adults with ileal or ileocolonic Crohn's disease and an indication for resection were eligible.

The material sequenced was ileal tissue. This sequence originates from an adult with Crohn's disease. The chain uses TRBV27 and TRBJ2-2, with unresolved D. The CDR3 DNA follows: TGTGCCAGCAGTTTGATCAGGGGGGAGCTGTTTTTT. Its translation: CASSLIRGELFF.